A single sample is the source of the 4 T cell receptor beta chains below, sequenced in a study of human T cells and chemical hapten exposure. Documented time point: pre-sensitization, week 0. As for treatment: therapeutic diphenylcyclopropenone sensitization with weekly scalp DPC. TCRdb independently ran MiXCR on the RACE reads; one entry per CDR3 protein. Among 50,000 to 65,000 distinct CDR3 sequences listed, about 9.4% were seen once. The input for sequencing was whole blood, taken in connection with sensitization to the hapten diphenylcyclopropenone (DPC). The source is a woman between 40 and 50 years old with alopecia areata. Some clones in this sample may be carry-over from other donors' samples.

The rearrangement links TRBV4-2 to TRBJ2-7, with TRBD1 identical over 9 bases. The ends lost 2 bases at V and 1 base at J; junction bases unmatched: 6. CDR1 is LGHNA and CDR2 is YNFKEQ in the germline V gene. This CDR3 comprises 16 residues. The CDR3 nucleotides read TGTGCCAGCAGCCAATCCGGGACAGGGTATTCCTACGAGCAGTACTTC. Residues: CASSQSGTGYSYEQYF.

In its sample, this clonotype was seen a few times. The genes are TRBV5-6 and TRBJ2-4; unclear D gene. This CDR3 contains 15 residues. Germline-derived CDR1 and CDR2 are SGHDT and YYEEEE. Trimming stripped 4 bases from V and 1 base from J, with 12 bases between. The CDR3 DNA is TGTGCCAGCAGCCGTCGATTGTGGGCCAAAAACATTCAGTACTTC. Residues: CASSRRLWAKNIQYF. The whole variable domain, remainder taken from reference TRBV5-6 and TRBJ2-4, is DAGVTQSPTHLIKTRGQQVTLRCSPKSGHDTVSWYQQALGQGPQFIFQYYEEEERQRGNFPDRFSGHQFPNYSSELNVNALLLGDSALYLCASSRRLWAKNIQYFGAGTRLSVL.

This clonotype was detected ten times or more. The CDR3 bases are TGCGCCAGCAGCTTGGCCAGCGGGGGGATAAACGAGCAGTACTTC. Translated: CASSLASGGINEQYF. The chain joins TRBV5-1 to TRBJ2-7, with 9 bases matching TRBD2. After removal of 0 bases from V and 5 bases from J, the junction contained 6 bases not matched to a gene. The CDR3 contains 15 residues. In germline, CDR1 is SGHRS, CDR2 YFSETQ.

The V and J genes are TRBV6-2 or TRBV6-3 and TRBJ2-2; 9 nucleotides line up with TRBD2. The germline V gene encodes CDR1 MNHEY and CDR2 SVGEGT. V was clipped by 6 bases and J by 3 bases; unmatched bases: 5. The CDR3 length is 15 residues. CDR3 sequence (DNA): TGTGCCAGCAGATCTGTAGCGGGGGACACCGGGGAGCTGTTTTTT. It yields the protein CASRSVAGDTGELFF.